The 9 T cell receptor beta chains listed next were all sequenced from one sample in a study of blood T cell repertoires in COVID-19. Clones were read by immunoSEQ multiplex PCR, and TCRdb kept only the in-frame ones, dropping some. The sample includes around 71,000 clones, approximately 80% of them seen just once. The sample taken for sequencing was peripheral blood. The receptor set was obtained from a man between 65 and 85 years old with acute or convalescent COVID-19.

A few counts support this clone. DNA of the CDR3: TGTGCCAGCAGTGGCGCTGGGGACAGTGAAGCTTTCTTT. This codes for CASSGAGDSEAFF. The V and J genes are TRBV9 and TRBJ1-1; 7 nucleotides line up with TRBD1. The length of the CDR3 is 13 residues. The V gene's germline CDR1 is SGDLS and CDR2 YYNGEE. With V trimmed by 5 bases and J by 7 bases, 8 bases remained unmatched.

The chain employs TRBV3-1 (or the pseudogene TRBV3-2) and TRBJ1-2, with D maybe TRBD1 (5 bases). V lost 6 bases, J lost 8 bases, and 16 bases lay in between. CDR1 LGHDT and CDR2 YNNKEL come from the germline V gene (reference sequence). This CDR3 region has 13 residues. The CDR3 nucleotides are TGTGCCAGCAGGGACCGCGATACAGGCGGCTACACCTTC. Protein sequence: CASRDRDTGGYTF.

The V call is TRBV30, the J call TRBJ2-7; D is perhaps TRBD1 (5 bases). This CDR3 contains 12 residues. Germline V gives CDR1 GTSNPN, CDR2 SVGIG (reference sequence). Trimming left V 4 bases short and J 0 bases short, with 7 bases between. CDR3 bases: TGTGCCTGGAAAGACAGCTCCTACGAGCAGTACTTC. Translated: CAWKDSSYEQYF.

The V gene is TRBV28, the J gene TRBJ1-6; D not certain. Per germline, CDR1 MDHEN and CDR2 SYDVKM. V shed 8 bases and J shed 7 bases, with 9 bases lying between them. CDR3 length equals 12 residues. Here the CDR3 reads CASGLVNSPLHF. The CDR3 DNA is TGTGCCAGCGGCCTTGTAAATTCACCCCTCCACTTT.

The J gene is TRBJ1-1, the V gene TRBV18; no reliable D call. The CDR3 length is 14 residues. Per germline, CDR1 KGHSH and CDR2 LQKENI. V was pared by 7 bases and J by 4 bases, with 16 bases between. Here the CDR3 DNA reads TGTGCCAGCTACTCGACCGGGGAAAGCACTGAAGCTTTCTTT. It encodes CASYSTGESTEAFF.

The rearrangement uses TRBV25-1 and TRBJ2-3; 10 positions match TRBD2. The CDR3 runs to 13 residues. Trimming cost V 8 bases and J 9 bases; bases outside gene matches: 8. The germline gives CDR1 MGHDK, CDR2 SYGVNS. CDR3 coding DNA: TGTGCCAGCCGAACAGCGGGGGGGGACACGCAGTATTTT. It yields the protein CASRTAGGDTQYF.

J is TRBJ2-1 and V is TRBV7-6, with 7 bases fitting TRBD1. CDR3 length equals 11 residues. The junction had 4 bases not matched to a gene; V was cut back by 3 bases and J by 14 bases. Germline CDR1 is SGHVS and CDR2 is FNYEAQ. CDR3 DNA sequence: TGTGCCAGCAGCTTGGGACAGAACGAGTTCTTC. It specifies CASSLGQNEFF. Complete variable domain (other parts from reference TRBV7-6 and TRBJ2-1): GAGVSQSPRYKVTKRGQDVALRCDPISGHVSLYWYRQALGQGPEFLTYFNYEAQQDKSGLPNDRFSAERPEGSISTLTIQRTEQRDSAMYRCASSLGQNEFFGPGTRLTVL.

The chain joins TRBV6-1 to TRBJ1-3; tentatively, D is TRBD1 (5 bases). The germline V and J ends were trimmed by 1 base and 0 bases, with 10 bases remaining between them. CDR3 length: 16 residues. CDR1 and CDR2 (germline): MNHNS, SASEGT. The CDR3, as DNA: TGTGCCAGCAGTGAAGTCCCAGGGATCTCTGGAAACACCATATATTTT. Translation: CASSEVPGISGNTIYF.

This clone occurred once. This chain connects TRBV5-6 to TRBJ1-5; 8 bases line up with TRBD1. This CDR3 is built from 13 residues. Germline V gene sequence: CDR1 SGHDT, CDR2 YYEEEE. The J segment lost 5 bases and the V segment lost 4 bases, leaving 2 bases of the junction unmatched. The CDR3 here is CASSLQGDQPQHF. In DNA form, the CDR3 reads TGTGCCAGCAGCCTACAGGGGGATCAGCCCCAGCATTTT.